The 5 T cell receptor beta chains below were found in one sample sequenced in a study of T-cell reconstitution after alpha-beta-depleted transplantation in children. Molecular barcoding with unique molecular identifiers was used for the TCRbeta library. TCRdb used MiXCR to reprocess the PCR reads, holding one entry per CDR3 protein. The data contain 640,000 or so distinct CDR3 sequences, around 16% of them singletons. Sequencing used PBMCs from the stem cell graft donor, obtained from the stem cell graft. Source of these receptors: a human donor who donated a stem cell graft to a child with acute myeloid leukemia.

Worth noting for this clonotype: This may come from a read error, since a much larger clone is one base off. CDR3 residues: CSAKDGYYELYF. CDR3 DNA sequence: TGCAGTGCCAAGGACGGGTACTACGAGCTGTACTTC. The V call is TRBV20-1, the J call TRBJ2-7; D remains ambiguous. This CDR3 spans 12 amino acids. Germline V gives CDR1 DFQATT, CDR2 SNEGSKA (reference sequence).

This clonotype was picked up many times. CDR3 region: CSVQLPGGNRYEQYV. CDR3 sequence (DNA): TGCAGTGTCCAACTACCCGGGGGGAACCGCTACGAGCAGTACGTC. The rearrangement links TRBV20-1 to TRBJ2-7; 7 positions agree with TRBD2. Per the germline V gene, CDR1 is DFQATT and CDR2 is SNEGSKA (reference sequence). J gave up 3 bases and V 7 bases, and 15 bases lay outside the gene matches. This CDR3 has 15 residues.

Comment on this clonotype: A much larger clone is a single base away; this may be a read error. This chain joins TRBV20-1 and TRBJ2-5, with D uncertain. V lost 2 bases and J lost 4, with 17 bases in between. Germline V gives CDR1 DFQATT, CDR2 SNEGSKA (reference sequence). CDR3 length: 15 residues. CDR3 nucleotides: TGCAGTGCTAGACCCCTTTTTGAAGGCGGAGAGACCCAGTACTTC. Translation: CSARPLFEGGETQYF.

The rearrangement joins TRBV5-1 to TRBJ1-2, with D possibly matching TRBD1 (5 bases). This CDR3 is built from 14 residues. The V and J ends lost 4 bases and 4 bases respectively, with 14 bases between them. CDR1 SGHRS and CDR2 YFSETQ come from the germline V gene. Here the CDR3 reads CASSPGGESYGYTF. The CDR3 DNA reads TGCGCCAGCAGCCCGGGGGGGGAGAGCTATGGCTACACCTTC.

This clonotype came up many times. CDR3 nucleotides: TGTGCCAGCAGCTTATCTTCGAACACTGAAGCTTTCTTT. Its translation: CASSLSSNTEAFF. The chain is built from TRBV7-3 and TRBJ1-1; no firm D call. Per the germline V gene, CDR1 is SGHTA and CDR2 is FQGTGA. V was trimmed by 2 bases and J by 1 base, leaving 5 bases between them. This CDR3 comprises 13 residues. The whole variable domain, filled in from reference TRBV7-3 and TRBJ1-1, reads GAGVSQTPSNKVTEKGKYVELRCDPISGHTALYWYRQSLGQGPEFLIYFQGTGAADDSGLPNDRFFAVRPEGSVSTLKIQRTERGDSAVYLCASSLSSNTEAFFGQGTRLTVV.